These 10 T cell receptor beta chains originate from one sample sequenced in a study of T cell responses to AZD1222 COVID-19 vaccine. The assay was immunoSEQ multiplex PCR, and TCRdb's table has in-frame clones only and misses some. The profile covers about 150,000 clones, with roughly 88% appearing a single time and approximately 5.9% taken by the ten largest. The input for sequencing was peripheral blood, taken 28 days after the second AZD1222 dose. The source of these receptors is an adult who received the AZD1222 COVID-19 vaccine.

The J gene is TRBJ2-1, the V gene TRBV7-9; the D is unclear. CDR3 size: 16 residues. CDR1 SEHNR and CDR2 FQNEAQ come from the germline V gene (reference sequence). V was pared by 4 bases and J by 2 bases, with 15 bases between. This CDR3 is CASSSGPGSPYNEQFF. The CDR3 nucleotides read TGTGCCAGCAGCTCCGGCCCGGGCAGTCCCTACAATGAGCAGTTCTTC. Filled out from reference TRBV7-9 and TRBJ2-1, the complete variable domain reads DTGVSQNPRHKITKRGQNVTFRCDPISEHNRLYWYRQTLGQGPEFLTYFQNEAQLEKSRLLSDRFSAERPKGSFSTLEIQRTEQGDSAMYLCASSSGPGSPYNEQFFGPGTRLTVL.

The rearrangement joins TRBV30 to TRBJ1-3; D ambiguous. V lost 3 bases and J 0 bases, leaving 9 bases between the germline ends. Germline V gene sequence: CDR1 GTSNPN, CDR2 SVGIG (reference sequence). CDR3 length: 14 residues. This CDR3 is CAWSNGFSGNTIYF. The CDR3 DNA reads TGTGCCTGGAGCAATGGGTTCTCTGGAAACACCATATATTTT.

The V and J genes are TRBV19 and TRBJ1-5; the match to TRBD1 covers 9 bases. CDR3 length equals 14 residues. V trimming: 7 bases; J trimming: 7 bases; junction bases outside the gene matches: 8. Germline CDR1 is LNHDA and CDR2 is SQIVND (reference sequence). The CDR3 loop is CASNPGQGPQPQHF. The CDR3 nucleotides are TGTGCCAGTAACCCGGGACAGGGCCCCCAGCCCCAGCATTTT.

V and J are TRBV7-6 and TRBJ2-1; TRBD2 agrees at 8 bases. CDR1 and CDR2 (germline): SGHVS, FNYEAQ. The CDR3 has 15 amino acids. After removal of 4 bases from V and 8 bases from J, the junction contained 10 bases not matched to a gene. As DNA, the CDR3 is TGTGCCAGCAGCTCCCTTAGCGGGGCCGGGCATGAGCAGTTCTTC. It codes for CASSSLSGAGHEQFF.

The sample holds one count of this clone. The rearrangement joins TRBV27 to TRBJ1-5; tentatively, D is TRBD1 (6 bases). V dropped 4 bases and J dropped 5 bases, with 15 bases sitting between them. This CDR3 is built from 15 residues. Germline V lookup: CDR1 MNHEY, CDR2 SMNVEV (reference sequence). For the CDR3, the DNA is TGTGCCAGCAGTTCAGGGGCCCTTCGGGATCAGCCCCAGCATTTT. This encodes CASSSGALRDQPQHF.

The genes are TRBV18 and TRBJ2-7; D might be TRBD1 or TRBD2, each matching 5 bases. With 0 bases removed from V and 5 bases from J, the gap between germline ends came to 20 bases. This CDR3 spans 17 amino acids. Germline V gene lookup returns CDR1 KGHSH and CDR2 LQKENI. This CDR3 is CASSPPGLLTGSNEQYF. The CDR3 DNA sequence: TGTGCCAGCTCACCACCGGGGCTTTTGACGGGAAGCAACGAGCAGTACTTC.

The chain employs TRBV3-1 (or the pseudogene TRBV3-2) and TRBJ2-5; TRBD2 agrees at 8 bases. The V and J ends lost 3 bases and 5 bases, in that order; junction bases with no gene match: 11. The CDR3 extends over 16 amino acids. Germline CDR1 and CDR2: LGHDT and YNNKEL (reference sequence). In DNA, the CDR3 is TGTGCCAGCAGCCAGGCCATATTAGCGGGGACGGAGACCCAGTACTTC. Translation: CASSQAILAGTETQYF.

The rearrangement links TRBV19 to TRBJ2-7; D is possibly TRBD2 (6 bases). The CDR3 is 18 amino acids. Trimming removed 2 bases at V and 0 bases at J, with 20 bases between. Germline loops: CDR1 LNHDA, CDR2 SQIVND (reference sequence). The CDR3 nucleotides are TGTGCCAGTAGTATAAGCGGCGGGAAGACAGCAGACTCCTACGAGCAGTACTTC. Amino acids: CASSISGGKTADSYEQYF.

The rearrangement links TRBV28 to TRBJ1-5; D is ambiguous. The CDR3 has 17 residues. Trimming stripped 4 bases from V and 3 bases from J, with 19 bases between. From germline, CDR1 is MDHEN and CDR2 SYDVKM. The CDR3 sequence: CASSSPGEGPDNQPQHF. The DNA of the CDR3 is TGTGCCAGCAGTTCCCCCGGGGAGGGCCCTGACAATCAGCCCCAGCATTTT.

The CDR3 loop is CATSPRTVGTDTQYF. The CDR3 coding sequence is TGTGCCACCAGCCCACGGACAGTGGGCACAGATACGCAGTATTTT. V usage is TRBV15 and J usage is TRBJ2-3; TRBD1 might be the D (6 bases). Germline V gene sequence: CDR1 LNHNV, CDR2 YYDKDF (reference sequence). Trimming left V 5 bases short and J 1 base short, with 13 bases between. This CDR3 spans 15 amino acids.